These 12 T cell receptor beta chains originate from one sample sequenced in a study of vaccination effects on CD4 cells after COVID-19. Pools of viral peptides were used by the ViraFEST assay to expand antigen-specific CD4+ T cells ahead of sequencing. Upon completion of 10 to 11 days in culture, CD4+ T cells were isolated. Participants each got two BNT162b2 or mRNA-1273 vaccine doses. No cognate antigen is known for these TCRs. Sequencing was performed with immunoSEQ multiplex PCR; in TCRdb, only in-frame clones are kept and a portion is missing. The sample yields 20,000 to 25,000 clones, about 70% seen once. The specimen comprised CD4+ T cells from PBMCs cultured with SARS-CoV-2 spike peptides, sampled after COVID-19 vaccination. The receptors originated from a human donor who received a COVID-19 vaccine.

The chain employs TRBV11-2 and TRBJ2-1, with 9 nucleotides matching TRBD1. J was trimmed by 8 bases and V by 5 bases; bases with no gene match: 4. Looked up from germline, CDR1 is SGHAT and CDR2 is FQNNGV. The CDR3 is made up of 13 amino acids. The CDR3 sequence: CASSRGQGYEQFF. The CDR3 DNA reads as TGTGCCAGCAGCAGGGGACAGGGTTATGAGCAGTTCTTC.

The DNA of the CDR3 is TGTGCCAGCAGGAAGGGTCAGGGCCCAACGCAGTATTTT. This encodes CASRKGQGPTQYF. The chain links TRBV27 to TRBJ2-3; D may be TRBD1 (5 bases). The CDR3 loop spans 13 amino acids. Germline CDR1 reads MNHEY; CDR2 reads SMNVEV (reference sequence). The V end lost 6 bases, the J end lost 9 bases, and 16 bases lay between the germline ends.

This chain uses TRBV30 with TRBJ1-5; tentatively, D is TRBD1 (6 bases). This CDR3 contains 17 residues. The V gene's germline CDR1 is GTSNPN and CDR2 SVGIG (reference sequence). V was pared by 0 bases and J by 7 bases, with 22 bases between. The CDR3 DNA follows: TGTGCCTGGAGTGTATCCCCCTCCGCCAGGGGTGAACAGCCCCAGCATTTT. Translating it yields CAWSVSPSARGEQPQHF.

This chain connects TRBV12-3 or TRBV12-4 to TRBJ2-3; TRBD1 might be the D (6 bases). Trimming removed 3 bases from V and 4 bases from J, with 8 bases in between. The CDR3 is 13 residues long. CDR3 sequence (DNA): TGTGCCAGCAGTTTCAAGGGGGCAGATACGCAGTATTTT. Translated: CASSFKGADTQYF.

The chain links TRBV6-1 to TRBJ2-2; D remains ambiguous. Germline-derived CDR1 and CDR2 are MNHNS and SASEGT. Trimming left V 4 bases short and J 5 bases short, with 17 bases between. The CDR3 consists of 16 residues. CDR3 bases: TGTGCCAGCAGTGTTAGGAACCCCTCCGGGACCGGGGAGCTGTTTTTT. Amino acids: CASSVRNPSGTGELFF.

DNA for the CDR3: TGCAGTGCTAATGATATAGCGGGGAGATACGAGCAGTACTTC. This codes for CSANDIAGRYEQYF. The chain is built from TRBV20-1 and TRBJ2-7; 8 positions match TRBD2. There are 14 residues in the CDR3. Trimming cost V 4 bases and J 4 bases; bases outside gene matches: 9. In germline, CDR1 is DFQATT, CDR2 SNEGSKA (reference sequence).

The chain links TRBV5-4 to TRBJ2-3; 7 bases align to TRBD2. Germline CDR1 and CDR2: SGHNT and YYREEE (reference sequence). Losses at the gene ends were 1 base for V and 3 bases for J; bases not matched to a gene: 2. This CDR3 has 14 residues. CDR3 bases: TGTGCCAGCAGCTTGATGGGGGGGACAGATACGCAGTATTTT. It encodes CASSLMGGTDTQYF. Looking up the rest from reference TRBV5-4 and TRBJ2-3 gives the full variable domain: ETGVTQSPTHLIKTRGQQVTLRCSSQSGHNTVSWYQQALGQGPQFIFQYYREEENGRGNFPPRFSGLQFPNYSSELNVNALELDDSALYLCASSLMGGTDTQYFGPGTRLTVL.

The chain combines TRBV29-1 with TRBJ1-2; TRBD1 matches at 7 bases. The CDR3 runs to 15 residues. CDR1 and CDR2 (germline): SQVTM, ANQGSEA. Trimming at V came to 2 bases and at J to 0 bases, leaving 6 bases not matched to a gene. The CDR3 loop is CSVERETGSNYGYTF. CDR3 sequence (DNA): TGCAGCGTTGAAAGGGAGACAGGGTCTAACTATGGCTACACCTTC.

V and J are TRBV6-5 and TRBJ2-7, with 11 positions matching TRBD2. Germline V gene lookup returns CDR1 MNHEY and CDR2 SVGAGI. V lost 7 bases to trimming and J lost 3 bases; unmatched junction nucleotides: 8. The CDR3 has 15 amino acids. CDR3 nucleotides: TGTGCCAGCACCGAAGATGGGACTAGCGGCTACGAGCAGTACTTC. This codes for CASTEDGTSGYEQYF.

The V and J genes are TRBV7-6 and TRBJ2-7; TRBD2 agrees at 10 bases. CDR3 length: 16 residues. In germline, CDR1 is SGHVS, CDR2 FNYEAQ. V was pared by 5 bases and J by 8 bases, with 15 bases of the junction left unmatched. The CDR3 here is CASSSGGSGRNFQQYF. The CDR3, as DNA: TGTGCCAGCAGCAGCGGGGGTAGCGGGAGGAACTTCCAGCAGTACTTC.

The chain employs TRBV7-9 and TRBJ2-7; D may be TRBD1 (6 bases). CDR1 SEHNR and CDR2 FQNEAQ come from the germline V gene (reference sequence). The CDR3 is 15 amino acids. Trimming removed 6 bases from V and 0 bases from J, with 15 bases in between. The CDR3 reads CASSGGDRSSYEQYF. DNA for the CDR3: TGTGCCAGCAGTGGGGGCGACAGGAGCTCCTACGAGCAGTACTTC.

The rearrangement links TRBV19 to TRBJ1-1; 10 bases map to TRBD1. This CDR3 spans 14 amino acids. The V gene's germline CDR1 is LNHDA and CDR2 SQIVND (reference sequence). V shed 5 bases, J shed 7 bases, and the junction held 7 bases outside the gene matches. The CDR3 reads CASSQGQGGIEAFF. The CDR3 region has the DNA TGTGCCAGTAGTCAAGGACAGGGGGGGATTGAAGCTTTCTTT.